The entry below describes one T cell receptor beta chain. The data were obtained in a study of blood T cell repertoires in COVID-19. CDR3 length: 14 residues. Trimming removed 8 bases from V and 4 bases from J, with 17 bases in between. Germline CDR1 and CDR2: MDHEN and SYDVKM. Using immunoSEQ multiplex PCR, the repertoire was profiled, and TCRdb retains in-frame clones only, with some absent. The sample carries more than 50,000 clones, 90% recorded once. This chain joins TRBV28 and TRBJ1-2, with a weak D call TRBD1 (5 bases). The clonotype comes from a human donor with active COVID-19. The donor label of this sample is uncertain. The sample comprised peripheral blood. The CDR3 protein is CASSRTGGGYGYTF. For the CDR3, the DNA is TGTGCCAGCTCAAGGACCGGCGGGGGCTATGGCTACACCTTC.